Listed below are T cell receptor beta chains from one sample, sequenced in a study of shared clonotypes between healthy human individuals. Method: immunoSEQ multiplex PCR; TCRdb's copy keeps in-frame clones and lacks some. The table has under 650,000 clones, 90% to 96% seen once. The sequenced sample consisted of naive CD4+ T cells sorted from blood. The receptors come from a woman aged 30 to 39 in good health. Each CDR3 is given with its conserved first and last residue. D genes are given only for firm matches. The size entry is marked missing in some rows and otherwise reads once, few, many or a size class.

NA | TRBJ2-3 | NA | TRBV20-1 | TGCAGTGCTAGGCGAGGAGATACGCAGTATTTT | CSARRGDTQYF
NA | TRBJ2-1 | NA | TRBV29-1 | TGCAGCGTTGTGCGAATGAGCTCCTACAATGAGCAGTTCTTC | CSVVRMSSYNEQFF
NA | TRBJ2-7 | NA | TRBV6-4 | TGTGCCAGCAGTGGCCTTGGGACATTCACAGGGTACGAGCAGTACTTC | CASSGLGTFTGYEQYF
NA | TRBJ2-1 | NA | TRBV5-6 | TGTGCCAGCAGCTTGGGACTTTACAATGAGCAGTTCTTC | CASSLGLYNEQFF
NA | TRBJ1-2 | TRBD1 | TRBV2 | TGTGCCATCGGACAGGGGGTGAGGTATGGCTACACCTTC | CAIGQGVRYGYTF
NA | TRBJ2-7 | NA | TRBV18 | TGTGCCAGCTCACCCGGGGACGCTGGATCCTACGAGCAGTACTTC | CASSPGDAGSYEQYF
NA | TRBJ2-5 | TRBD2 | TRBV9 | TGTGCCAGCAGCGCGGGAGGGGCAGTTGTCGTAGAGACCCAGTACTTC | CASSAGGAVVVETQYF
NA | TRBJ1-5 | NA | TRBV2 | TGTGCCAGCAGTGAATCGGGCAGGGATCAGCCCCAGCATTTT | CASSESGRDQPQHF
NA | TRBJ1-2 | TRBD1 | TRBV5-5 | TGTGCCAGCAGCCTAAGCCCGGACAGGGCGAAACACTATGGCTACACCTTC | CASSLSPDRAKHYGYTF
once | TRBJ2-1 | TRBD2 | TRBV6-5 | TGTGCCAGCAGTTTTCTAGCGGCCCCATCCAATGAGCAGTTCTTC | CASSFLAAPSNEQFF
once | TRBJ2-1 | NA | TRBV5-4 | TGTGCCAGCAGCTTCACGGTTCTCGTTAGCTCCTACAATGAGCAGTTCTTC | CASSFTVLVSSYNEQFF